Presented here are 4 T cell receptor beta chains from one specimen sequenced in a study of shared clonotypes between healthy human individuals. TCRdb's table, derived via immunoSEQ multiplex PCR, lists solely in-frame clones and lacks some. The sample includes a few million clones, approximately 93% of them seen just once. What was sequenced was naive CD4+ T cells from PBMCs. Indicated subset: CD45RA+ positively selected. These TCRs come from a man younger than 35 in good health. Some clones in this sample may be carry-over from other donors' samples.

The V gene is TRBV28, the J gene TRBJ2-1, with D possibly matching TRBD2 (6 bases). The CDR3 sequence is 15 residues long. V shed 3 bases and J shed 6 bases, with 15 bases lying between them. Per germline, CDR1 MDHEN and CDR2 SYDVKM. Here the CDR3 DNA reads TGTGCCAGCAGTTTTCGGAGGGGCTTGATCAATGAGCAGTTCTTC. Translating it yields CASSFRRGLINEQFF.

The chain joins TRBV19 to TRBJ2-7, with D hard to call. The CDR3 runs 16 residues. CDR1 is LNHDA, CDR2 SQIVND, per germline (reference sequence). Trimming stripped 3 bases from V and 3 bases from J, with 18 bases between. The CDR3 is CASSISVILGYYEQYF. CDR3 in DNA: TGTGCCAGTAGTATCAGCGTCATCCTTGGCTACTACGAGCAGTACTTC.

V usage is TRBV19 and J usage is TRBJ2-1, with 9 positions matching TRBD2. The ends lost 1 base at V and 4 bases at J; junction bases unmatched: 5. CDR3 size: 16 residues. Germline CDR1 is LNHDA and CDR2 is SQIVND (reference sequence). This chain's CDR3 is CASSIVSGRTYNEQFF. In DNA, the CDR3 is TGTGCCAGTAGTATAGTCAGCGGGAGGACATACAATGAGCAGTTCTTC.

The chain couples TRBV27 to TRBJ2-3, with D tentatively TRBD1 (6 bases). Trimming pared 8 bases from V and 6 bases from J, leaving 15 bases between. This CDR3 is 13 amino acids long. CDR1 is MNHEY and CDR2 is SMNVEV in the germline V gene (reference sequence). CDR3 residues: CASVDSGRDTQYF. Written as DNA, the CDR3 is TGTGCCAGCGTGGACAGTGGAAGGGATACGCAGTATTTT.